This T cell receptor beta chain was sequenced for a study of CXCR3-negative and CXCR3-positive naive CD8 T cells. Background on the study: The libraries yielded roughly 130 million TRB reads, about 1.5 +/- 0.3 million each.

About this clonotype: Its target is unknown.

In preparing the TRB cDNA libraries, 5' RACE with UMI labels was used. Using the 5' RACE reads, TCRdb records one entry per CDR3 protein without DNA. The data show about 89,000 distinct CDR3 sequences, and the top ten clones hold around 0.58%. CDR3 length: 17 amino acids. Germline V CDR1 and CDR2: MDHEN, SYDVKM. General observations from the study: CXCR3-negative naive cells had less hydrophobic TRB CDR3s than did CXCR3-positive naive cells.

Phenotypically, naive CD8+ T cells corresponded to CD45RO-CCR7+CD27+CD95-. V and J are TRBV28 and TRBJ2-1; TCRdb proposes TRBD2, but this gene call is untestable without DNA. The origin of this receptor is a human donor in good health. Some clones in this sample may be carry-over from other donors' samples. The source material was naive CXCR3+ CD8+ T cells from blood. Subset given: CD45RO-CCR7+CD27+CD95- naive CD8+ T cells expressing CXCR3 (TNR3+). The CDR3 reads CASRPPHLAGALNEQFF.